The rows below give T cell receptor beta chains drawn from one sample of a study of chemoradiotherapy in HPV16-positive cancers. TCRdb keeps only in-frame clones here, not all; method: immunoSEQ multiplex PCR. Of about 12,000 clones listed, roughly 80% are singletons. Sampling was done from a patient who underwent chemoradiotherapy. All receptors derive from a human donor with HPV-associated anogenital cancer. CDR3s leave out the opening cysteine and the closing phenylalanine or tryptophan.

ASCTGGEKLF	TRBV11-3	TRBJ1-4
ATSRNPQDSSYNEQF	TRBV15	TRBJ2-1
ASSLALAGSGANVLT	TRBV5-1	TRBJ2-6
ASSTKTGQAYYGYT	TRBV19	TRBJ1-2
ASSQGQGGQPQH	TRBV4-2	TRBJ1-5
SAERSGELF	TRBV20-1	TRBJ2-2
ASSLAGGLGEAF	TRBV7-2	TRBJ1-1
ASTNRGSQPQH	TRBV6-6	TRBJ1-5
SVERGIGTDTQY	TRBV29-1	TRBJ2-3
ATRDGSSYNSPLH	TRBV6-5	TRBJ1-6
ASSPNRGQLGNSPLH	TRBV4-1	TRBJ1-6
ASSEGSVAGY	TRBV2	TRBJ2-7
ASSVVGVGTEAF	TRBV9	TRBJ1-1
ASSFTGTSGVYNEQF	TRBV7-2	TRBJ2-1
ASSAPGRGTEAF	TRBV19	TRBJ1-1
ASSLEGVEAF	TRBV7-5	TRBJ1-1
ASSPEEGLYEQY	TRBV18	TRBJ2-7
ASSLMVSYEQY	TRBV5-6	TRBJ2-7
ASSQDGMAGGPYNEQF	TRBV4-1	TRBJ2-1
ASSLAWSSGEKETQY	TRBV5-6	TRBJ2-5
ASSSGTGYEQY	TRBV11-2	TRBJ2-7
ASSQGGAANEQF	TRBV14	TRBJ2-1
ASSSGLAGTGELF	TRBV2	TRBJ2-2
ASSSRTGETQY	TRBV28	TRBJ2-5
AWGGAGGRETQY	TRBV30	TRBJ2-5
ASLGGGSNQPQH	TRBV6-1	TRBJ1-5
ASSLLSVEQY	TRBV7-2	TRBJ2-5
ASSLKSGYTDTQY	TRBV27	TRBJ2-3
ASSRDRGIREQF	TRBV5-6	TRBJ2-1
ASSLESIAGGRETQY	TRBV11-3	TRBJ2-5
ASSYELRNTEAF	TRBV6-7	TRBJ1-1
ASSLSRERLSPLH	TRBV11-2	TRBJ1-6
ATSRQNSGNTIY	TRBV15	TRBJ1-3
ASSGSWTGQPYEQY	TRBV25-1	TRBJ2-7
ASSWDEKLF	TRBV2	TRBJ1-4
ASSQVGDCGVWGPQH	TRBV23-1	TRBJ1-5
ASSTGRQETQY	TRBV19	TRBJ2-5
ASSPPGTEYEKLF	TRBV5-6	TRBJ1-4
ASSLESGGAGETQY	TRBV5-1	TRBJ2-5
ASSLSTGSSGYT	TRBV27	TRBJ1-2
ASSYNRRSYEQY	TRBV6-5	TRBJ2-7
ASRDQGESH	TRBV6-1	TRBJ1-6
ASSFHPGANNEQF	TRBV5-4	TRBJ2-1
ASSLGRGYGYT	TRBV11-1	TRBJ1-2
ASRPPRNTEAF	TRBV7-2	TRBJ1-1
ASSTALAGNEQF	TRBV5-1	TRBJ2-1
ASSIGYSQNTEAF	TRBV19	TRBJ1-1